This T cell receptor beta chain was obtained from a study of post-analysis software for immune sequencing data. Study information: The cohort encompassed relapsing-remitting, secondary progressive and progressive-relapsing multiple sclerosis disease courses.

CDR1 is DFQATT and CDR2 is SNEGSKA in the germline V gene (reference sequence). This CDR3 is built from 15 residues. In the case of this clonotype: Its antigen is currently unknown.

TCR beta cDNA libraries included unique molecular identifiers. The T cell input of roughly 0.95 to 10 million gave about half a million cDNA molecules. MiXCR, applied by TCRdb to the PCR reads, yields one record per CDR3 protein. The table records about 460,000 distinct CDR3 sequences, roughly 45% of them present only once. The study, taken as a whole, reports: Relative to controls, patients had five TRBV segments at higher frequency, with TRBV5-6, TRBV5-1 and TRBV20-1 among these. Samples from a shared batch, those prepared together, strongly co-clustered by F measure. Normalized Chao1 diversity in multiple sclerosis patients fell significantly below that of controls.

Sequenced input: blood. The source is a girl aged 10 to 17 with multiple sclerosis. This chain joins TRBV20-1 and TRBJ2-5, with D perhaps matching TRBD2 (7 bases). The end of the DNA aligns better with TRBJ2-7, so the J call may be wrong. The CDR3 coding sequence is TGCAGTGCAACCCCTGGGAGGGGGTTACTCTACGAGCAGTACTTC. This gives the protein CSATPGRGLLYEQYF.